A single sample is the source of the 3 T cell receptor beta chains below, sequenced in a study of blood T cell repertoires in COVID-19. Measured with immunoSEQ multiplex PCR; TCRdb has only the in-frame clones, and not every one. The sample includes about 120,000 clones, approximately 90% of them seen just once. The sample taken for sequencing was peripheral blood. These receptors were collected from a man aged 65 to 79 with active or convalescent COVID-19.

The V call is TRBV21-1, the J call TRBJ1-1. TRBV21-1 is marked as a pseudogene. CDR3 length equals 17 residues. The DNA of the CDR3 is TGTGCCAGCAGCAAAGAGGGAGGGCCCGACCCTGGCGGTGAAGCTTTCTTT. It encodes CASSKEGGPDPGGEAFF.

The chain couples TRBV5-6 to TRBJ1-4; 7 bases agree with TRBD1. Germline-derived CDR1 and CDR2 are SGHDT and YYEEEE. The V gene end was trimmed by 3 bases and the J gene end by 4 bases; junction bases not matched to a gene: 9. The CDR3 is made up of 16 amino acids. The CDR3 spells CASSSRTGSGNEKLFF. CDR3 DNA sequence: TGTGCCAGCAGCTCGCGGACAGGCTCGGGTAATGAAAAACTGTTTTTT. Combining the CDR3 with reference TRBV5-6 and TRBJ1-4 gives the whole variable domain DAGVTQSPTHLIKTRGQQVTLRCSPKSGHDTVSWYQQALGQGPQFIFQYYEEEERQRGNFPDRFSGHQFPNYSSELNVNALLLGDSALYLCASSSRTGSGNEKLFFGSGTQLSVL.

CDR3 coding DNA: TGTGCCAGCAGTCCCCCGGGACAAGGGGACACCATATATTTT. Protein product: CASSPPGQGDTIYF. The rearrangement joins TRBV6-5 to TRBJ1-3, with a tentative D call TRBD1 (6 bases). Germline V CDR1 and CDR2: MNHEY, SVGAGI. This CDR3 is 14 amino acids long. Trimming pared 5 bases from V and 8 bases from J, leaving 16 bases between.